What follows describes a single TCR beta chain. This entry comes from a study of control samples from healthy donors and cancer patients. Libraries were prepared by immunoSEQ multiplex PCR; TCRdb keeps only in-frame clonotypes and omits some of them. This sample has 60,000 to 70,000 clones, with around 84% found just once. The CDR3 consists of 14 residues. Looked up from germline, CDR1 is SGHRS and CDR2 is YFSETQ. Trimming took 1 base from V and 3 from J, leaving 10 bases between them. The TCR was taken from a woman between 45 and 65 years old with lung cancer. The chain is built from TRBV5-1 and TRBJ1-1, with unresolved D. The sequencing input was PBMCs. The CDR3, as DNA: TGCGCCAGCAGCTTGTCCGGGCTCGACACTGAAGCTTTCTTT. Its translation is CASSLSGLDTEAFF. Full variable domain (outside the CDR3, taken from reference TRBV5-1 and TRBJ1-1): KAGVTQTPRYLIKTRGQQVTLSCSPISGHRSVSWYQQTPGQGLQFLFEYFSETQRNKGNFPGRFSGRQFSNSRSEMNVSTLELGDSALYLCASSLSGLDTEAFFGQGTRLTVV.